The clone carrying this TCR beta chain has a count of ten or more. The target antigen is unknown. Libraries used 2 million unsorted PBMCs kept frozen in RNAlater. These data come from a study of neurological immune-mediated disorders. With 10-nucleotide random UMIs, 5'RACE was used to make the cDNA. Whenever a sequencing run was performed, it yielded over 190 million TCR-beta sequences from 15-18 subjects. Each CDR3 protein gets one entry after TCRdb re-called the 5' RACE reads with MiXCR. In the table there are fewer than 60,000 distinct CDR3 sequences, over 9% of which are singletons. Whole-study findings and limits: Patients with HTLV-1-associated myelopathy showed the most TCR clonal expansion. Those with multiple sclerosis showed the least, falling below healthy controls.

Germline V gene lookup returns CDR1 SGHRS and CDR2 YFSETQ. The CDR3 loop spans 16 amino acids. V was shortened by 1 base and J by 2 bases, with 15 bases between the two germline ends. The V call is TRBV5-1, the J call TRBJ2-5; TRBD1 is a possible D gene (6 bases). The clonotype comes from a man aged 65-85 years with HTLV-1-associated myelopathy (HAM/TSP). Sequenced: PBMCs. The CDR3 coding sequence is TGCGCCAGCAGCTTGAGACGCCAGGGGCCGCAAGAGACCCAGTACTTC. Its translation: CASSLRRQGPQETQYF. The whole variable domain, remainder taken from reference TRBV5-1 and TRBJ2-5, is KAGVTQTPRYLIKTRGQQVTLSCSPISGHRSVSWYQQTPGQGLQFLFEYFSETQRNKGNFPGRFSGRQFSNSRSEMNVSTLELGDSALYLCASSLRRQGPQETQYFGPGTRLLVL.